Below are 9 T cell receptor beta chains sequenced from a single sample in a study of shared clonotypes between healthy human individuals. This table comes from immunoSEQ multiplex PCR, and its TCRdb copy is limited to in-frame clones, with some not included. The top ten hold 0.11% of the sample, which has hundreds of thousands of clones, 85% to 95% seen once. CD8 cells classed as naive were CD45RO-negative and positively selected for CCR7, excluding terminally differentiated effector memory CD45RA+ cells. The specimen sequenced was naive CD8+ T cells sorted from blood. These receptors all come from a woman in her twenties or thirties in good health.

This chain uses TRBV28 with TRBJ2-5, with 9 bases lining up with TRBD2. The V gene's germline CDR1 is MDHEN and CDR2 SYDVKM. This CDR3 contains 16 residues. With V trimmed by 5 bases and J by 3 bases, 10 bases remained unmatched. CDR3 sequence (DNA): TGTGCCAGCAGTGGTAACTGGCGGGGGGGGGAAGAGACCCAGTACTTC. Its translation: CASSGNWRGGEETQYF.

The genes are TRBV2 and TRBJ2-2; 7 bases are shared with TRBD1. The CDR3 contains 14 residues. The ends lost 6 bases at V and 5 bases at J; junction bases unmatched: 6. The germline V gene encodes CDR1 SNHLY and CDR2 FYNNEI. The CDR3 protein is CASRMRGPTGELFF. CDR3 bases: TGTGCCAGCAGAATGAGGGGGCCAACCGGGGAGCTGTTTTTT.

The CDR3 DNA reads TGTGCCAGCAGCGTGGACGGGAGGGCGACAGATACGCAGTATTTT. This translates into CASSVDGRATDTQYF. This chain links TRBV9 with TRBJ2-3, with 8 positions matching TRBD2. Germline V gene data show CDR1 as SGDLS and CDR2 as YYNGEE. Trimming cost V 2 bases and J 3 bases; bases outside gene matches: 5. CDR3 size: 15 residues.

This sequence joins TRBV5-4 and TRBJ2-6, with 8 bases identical to TRBD1. The CDR3 is 15 amino acids. After removal of 4 bases from V and 2 bases from J, the junction contained 2 bases not matched to a gene. Germline V gives CDR1 SGHNT, CDR2 YYREEE (reference sequence). CDR3 residues: CASSPTGAGANVLTF. For the CDR3, the DNA is TGTGCCAGCAGCCCGACAGGGGCTGGGGCCAACGTCCTGACTTTC.

CDR3 bases: TGTGCCAGCAGTTCGGTGACCTCGGGATATGGCTACACCTTC. It translates to CASSSVTSGYGYTF. This chain joins TRBV27 and TRBJ1-2; D not resolved. Germline CDR1 is MNHEY and CDR2 is SMNVEV (reference sequence). V shed 4 bases and J shed 5 bases, with 14 bases lying between them. CDR3 length: 14 amino acids.

The genes are TRBV5-8 and TRBJ2-1; D perhaps matches TRBD1 (5 bases). CDR1 and CDR2 from the germline V gene are SGHTS and YDEGEE. The CDR3 has 12 amino acids. V lost 3 bases and J 8 bases, leaving 9 bases between the germline ends. The CDR3 loop is CASSYRSYEQFF. CDR3 DNA: TGTGCCAGCAGCTACAGGTCCTATGAGCAGTTCTTC.

CDR3 sequence: CASSPAEGEEQYF. The CDR3 bases are TGTGCCAGCAGCCCGGCAGAGGGAGAAGAGCAGTACTTC. The chain recombines TRBV5-4 with TRBJ2-5; tentatively, D is TRBD2 (5 bases). In germline, CDR1 is SGHNT, CDR2 YYREEE (reference sequence). This CDR3 has 13 residues. Trimming took off 4 bases at V and 11 bases at J, with 18 bases between the two ends.

V is TRBV10-2 and J is TRBJ2-5; the match to TRBD1 covers 7 bases. Germline-derived CDR1 and CDR2 are WSHSY and SAAADI. With 6 bases clipped from V and 5 bases from J, the junction kept 9 bases outside the gene matches. This CDR3 is built from 14 residues. CDR3 loop: CASSPQGPGETQYF. The CDR3 DNA sequence: TGCGCCAGCAGCCCACAGGGGCCAGGGGAGACCCAGTACTTC.

The V and J genes are TRBV6-1 and TRBJ2-7, with D tentatively TRBD1 (6 bases). Germline V gene data show CDR1 as MNHNS and CDR2 as SASEGT. This CDR3 has 15 residues. Trimming cost V 0 bases and J 2 bases, with 11 bases left between them. The CDR3, as DNA: TGTGCCAGCAGTGAAGCGCGGCAGGGGCCCTACGAGCAGTACTTC. It yields the protein CASSEARQGPYEQYF.